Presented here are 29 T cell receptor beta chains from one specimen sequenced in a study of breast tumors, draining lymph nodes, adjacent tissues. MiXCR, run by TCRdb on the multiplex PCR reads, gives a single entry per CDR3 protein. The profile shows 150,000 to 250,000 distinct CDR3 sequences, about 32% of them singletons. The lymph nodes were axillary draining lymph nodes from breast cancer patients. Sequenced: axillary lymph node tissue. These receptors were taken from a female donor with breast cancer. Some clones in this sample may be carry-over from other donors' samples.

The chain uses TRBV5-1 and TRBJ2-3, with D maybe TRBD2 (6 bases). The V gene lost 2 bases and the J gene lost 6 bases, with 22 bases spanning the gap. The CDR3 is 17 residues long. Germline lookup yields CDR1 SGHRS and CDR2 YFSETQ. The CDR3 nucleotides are TGCGCCAGCAGCTTAGGAGGGGTCAACACCGTCTTTGATACGCAGTATTTT. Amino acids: CASSLGGVNTVFDTQYF.

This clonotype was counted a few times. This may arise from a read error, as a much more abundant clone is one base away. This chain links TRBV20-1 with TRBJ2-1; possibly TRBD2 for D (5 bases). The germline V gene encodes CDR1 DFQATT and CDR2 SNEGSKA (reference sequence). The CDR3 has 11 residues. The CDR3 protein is CSASLAHEQSF. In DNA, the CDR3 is TGCAGTGCCAGTCTAGCCCATGAGCAGTCCTTC.

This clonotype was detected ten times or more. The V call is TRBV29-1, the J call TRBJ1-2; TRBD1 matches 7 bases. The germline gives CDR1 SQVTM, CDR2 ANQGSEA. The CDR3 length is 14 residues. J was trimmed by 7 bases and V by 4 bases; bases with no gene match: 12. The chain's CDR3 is CSVGDDRARGGYTF. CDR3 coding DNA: TGCAGCGTTGGCGACGACAGGGCGAGGGGTGGCTACACCTTC.

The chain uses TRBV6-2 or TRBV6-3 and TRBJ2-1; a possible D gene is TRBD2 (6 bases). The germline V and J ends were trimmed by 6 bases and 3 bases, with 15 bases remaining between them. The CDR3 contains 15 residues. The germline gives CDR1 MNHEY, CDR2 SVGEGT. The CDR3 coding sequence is TGTGCCAGCAGGCCCCGACTAGGGGACTACAATGAGCAGTTCTTC. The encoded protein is CASRPRLGDYNEQFF.

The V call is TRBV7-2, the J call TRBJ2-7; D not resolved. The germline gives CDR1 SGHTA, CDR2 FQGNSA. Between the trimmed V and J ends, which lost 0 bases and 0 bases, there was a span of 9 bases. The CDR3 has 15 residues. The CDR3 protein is CASSLAGGFSYEQYF. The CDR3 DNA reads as TGTGCCAGCAGCTTAGCAGGCGGATTCTCCTACGAGCAGTACTTC. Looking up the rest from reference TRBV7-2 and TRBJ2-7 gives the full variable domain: GAGVSQSPSNKVTEKGKDVELRCDPISGHTALYWYRQSLGQGLEFLIYFQGNSAPDKSGLPSDRFSAERTGGSVSTLTIQRTQQEDSAVYLCASSLAGGFSYEQYFGPGTRLTVT.

The CDR3 loop reads CASILTPGTSVSNEQFF. The CDR3 coding sequence is TGTGCCAGCATCCTCACCCCCGGGACTAGCGTATCCAATGAGCAGTTCTTC. The chain recombines TRBV25-1 with TRBJ2-1; 10 nucleotides align to TRBD2. CDR3 length: 17 residues. Germline V gene sequence: CDR1 MGHDK, CDR2 SYGVNS. J was trimmed by 6 bases and V by 7 bases; bases with no gene match: 15.

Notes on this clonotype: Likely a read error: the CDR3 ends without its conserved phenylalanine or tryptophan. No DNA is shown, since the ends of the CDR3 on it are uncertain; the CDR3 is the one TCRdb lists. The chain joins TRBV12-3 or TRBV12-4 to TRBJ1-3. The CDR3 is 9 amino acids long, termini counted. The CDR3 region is CASSFDPTY.

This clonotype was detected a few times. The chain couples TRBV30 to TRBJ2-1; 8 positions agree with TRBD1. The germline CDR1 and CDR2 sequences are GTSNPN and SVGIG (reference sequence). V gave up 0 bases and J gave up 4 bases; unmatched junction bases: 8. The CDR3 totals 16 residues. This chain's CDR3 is CAWSVLRGQGYNEQFF. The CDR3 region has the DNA TGTGCCTGGAGTGTTCTTCGAGGACAGGGATACAATGAGCAGTTCTTC.

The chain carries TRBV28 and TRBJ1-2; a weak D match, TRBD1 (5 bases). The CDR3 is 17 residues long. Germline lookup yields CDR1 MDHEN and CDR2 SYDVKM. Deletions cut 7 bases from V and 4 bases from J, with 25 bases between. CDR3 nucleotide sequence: TGTGCCAGCACCGGGGGAGGGACTCCACCCGATGGCTATGGCTACACCTTC. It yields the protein CASTGGGTPPDGYGYTF.

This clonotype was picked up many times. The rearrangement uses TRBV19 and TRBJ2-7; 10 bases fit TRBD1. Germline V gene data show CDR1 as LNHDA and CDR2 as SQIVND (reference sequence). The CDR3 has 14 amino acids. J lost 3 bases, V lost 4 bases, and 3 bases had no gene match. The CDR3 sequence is CASSSGQGVYEQYF. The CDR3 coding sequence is TGTGCCAGTAGTAGTGGACAGGGGGTCTACGAGCAGTACTTC.

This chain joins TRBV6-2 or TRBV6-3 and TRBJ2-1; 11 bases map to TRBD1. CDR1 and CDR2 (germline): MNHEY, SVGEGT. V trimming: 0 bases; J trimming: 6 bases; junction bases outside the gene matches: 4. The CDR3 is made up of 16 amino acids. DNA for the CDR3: TGTGCCAGCAGTTACTCTCAGGGGACAGGGGGCAATGAGCAGTTCTTC. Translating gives CASSYSQGTGGNEQFF.

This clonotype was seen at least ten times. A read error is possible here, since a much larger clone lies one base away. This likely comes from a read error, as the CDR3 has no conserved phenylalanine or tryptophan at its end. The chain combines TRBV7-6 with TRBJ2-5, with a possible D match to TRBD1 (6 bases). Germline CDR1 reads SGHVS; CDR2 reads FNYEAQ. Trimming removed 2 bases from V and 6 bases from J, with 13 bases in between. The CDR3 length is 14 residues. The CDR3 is CASSLTGLGKTQYL. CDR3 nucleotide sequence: TGTGCCAGCAGCTTAACAGGGTTGGGAAAGACCCAGTACCTC.

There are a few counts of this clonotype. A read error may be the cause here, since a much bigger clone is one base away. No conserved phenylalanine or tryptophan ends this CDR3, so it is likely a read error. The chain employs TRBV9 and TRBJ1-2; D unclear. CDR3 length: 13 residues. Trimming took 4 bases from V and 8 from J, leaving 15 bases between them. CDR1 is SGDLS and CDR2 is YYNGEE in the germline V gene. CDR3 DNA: TGTGCCAGCAGCCGAGGGTCAGGAGGCGGCTACACCTCC. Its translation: CASSRGSGGGYTS.

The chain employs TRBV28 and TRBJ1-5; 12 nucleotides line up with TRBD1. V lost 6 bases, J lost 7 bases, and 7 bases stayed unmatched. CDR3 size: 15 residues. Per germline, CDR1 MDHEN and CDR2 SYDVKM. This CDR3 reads CASSRDRGRLQPQHF. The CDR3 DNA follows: TGTGCCAGCAGCCGGGACAGGGGGCGCTTACAGCCCCAGCATTTT.

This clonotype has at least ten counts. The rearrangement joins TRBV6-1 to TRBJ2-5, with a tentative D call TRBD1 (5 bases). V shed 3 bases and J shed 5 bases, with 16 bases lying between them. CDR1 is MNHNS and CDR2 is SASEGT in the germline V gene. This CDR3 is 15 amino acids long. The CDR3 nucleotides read TGTGCCAGCAGTGACAGGTTAGGGGCTGGGGAGACCCAGTACTTC. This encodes CASSDRLGAGETQYF.

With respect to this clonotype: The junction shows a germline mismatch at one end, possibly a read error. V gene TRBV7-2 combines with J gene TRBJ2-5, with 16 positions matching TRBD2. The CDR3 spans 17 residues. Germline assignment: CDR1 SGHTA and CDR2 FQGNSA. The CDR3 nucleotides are TGTGCCAGCAGCACCGGGACTAGCGGGAGGGCTATAGAGCCCCAGTACTTC. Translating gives CASSTGTSGRAIEPQYF.

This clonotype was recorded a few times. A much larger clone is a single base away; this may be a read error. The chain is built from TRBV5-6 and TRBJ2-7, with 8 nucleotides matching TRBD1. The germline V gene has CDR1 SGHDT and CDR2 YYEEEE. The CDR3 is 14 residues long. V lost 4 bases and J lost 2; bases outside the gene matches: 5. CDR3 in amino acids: CASSADRAPYEQYF. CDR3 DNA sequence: TGTGCCAGCAGCGCGGACAGGGCGCCCTACGAGCAGTACTTC.

CDR3 DNA: TGCGCCAGCAGCCCCCCGGGACGGACCGATGGCTACACCTTC. Translation gives CASSPPGRTDGYTF. The chain combines TRBV4-3 with TRBJ1-2; weak D call: TRBD1 (5 bases). This CDR3 spans 14 amino acids. Germline V CDR1 and CDR2: LGHNA, YSLEER. V shed 4 bases and J shed 6 bases, with 15 bases lying between them.

CDR3 DNA: TGTGCCAGCAGTGAGACGCTGGGCAGAAATCAGCCCCAGCATTTT. Amino acid sequence: CASSETLGRNQPQHF. The chain recombines TRBV2 with TRBJ1-5; D is ambiguous. The germline gives CDR1 SNHLY, CDR2 FYNNEI. This CDR3 is 15 amino acids long. The ends were cut back, 3 bases at V and 4 bases at J, with 13 bases in the middle.

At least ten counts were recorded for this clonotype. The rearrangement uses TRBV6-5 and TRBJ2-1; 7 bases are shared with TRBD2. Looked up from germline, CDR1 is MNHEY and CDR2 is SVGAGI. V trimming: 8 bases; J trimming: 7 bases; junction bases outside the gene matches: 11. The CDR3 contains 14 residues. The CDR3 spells CASAANNGGNEQFF. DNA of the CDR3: TGTGCCAGCGCAGCAAACAACGGGGGGAATGAGCAGTTCTTC.

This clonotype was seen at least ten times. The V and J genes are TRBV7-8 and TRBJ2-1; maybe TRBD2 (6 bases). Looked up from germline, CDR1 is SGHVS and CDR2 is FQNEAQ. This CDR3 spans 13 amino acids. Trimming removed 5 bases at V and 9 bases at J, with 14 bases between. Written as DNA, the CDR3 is TGTGCCAGCAGCCAGCGGGTAGCTTTTGAGCAGTTCTTC. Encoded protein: CASSQRVAFEQFF.

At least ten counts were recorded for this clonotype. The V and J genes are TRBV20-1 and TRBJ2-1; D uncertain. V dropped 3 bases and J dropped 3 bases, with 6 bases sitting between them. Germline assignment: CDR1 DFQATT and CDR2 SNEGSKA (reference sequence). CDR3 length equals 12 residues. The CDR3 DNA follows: TGCAGTGCTAGTGTGAACTACAATGAGCAGTTCTTC. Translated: CSASVNYNEQFF.

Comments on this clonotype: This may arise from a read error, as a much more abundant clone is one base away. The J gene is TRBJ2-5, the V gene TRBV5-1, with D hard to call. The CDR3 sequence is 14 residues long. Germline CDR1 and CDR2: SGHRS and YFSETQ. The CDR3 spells CAGSLDSLKETQYF. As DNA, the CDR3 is TGCGCCGGCAGCTTGGATAGCCTCAAAGAGACCCAGTACTTC.

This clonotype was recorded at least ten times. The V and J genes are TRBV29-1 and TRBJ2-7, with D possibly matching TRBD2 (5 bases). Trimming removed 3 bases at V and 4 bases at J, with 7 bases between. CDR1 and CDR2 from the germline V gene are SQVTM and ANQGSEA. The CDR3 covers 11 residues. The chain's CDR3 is CSVESGYEQYF. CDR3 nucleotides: TGCAGCGTTGAGTCGGGGTACGAGCAGTACTTC.

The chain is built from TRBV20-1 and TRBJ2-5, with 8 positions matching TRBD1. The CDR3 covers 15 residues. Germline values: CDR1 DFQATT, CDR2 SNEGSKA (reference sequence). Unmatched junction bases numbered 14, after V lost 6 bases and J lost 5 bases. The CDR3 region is CSAGYRDRRGETQYF. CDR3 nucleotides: TGCAGTGCAGGGTACAGGGACAGGAGAGGCGAGACCCAGTACTTC.

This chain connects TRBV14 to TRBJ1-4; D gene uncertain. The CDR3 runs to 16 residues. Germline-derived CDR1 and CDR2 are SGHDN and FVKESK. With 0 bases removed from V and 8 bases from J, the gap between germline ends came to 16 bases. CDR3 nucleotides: TGTGCCAGCAGCCAAGATGAGGGTCCGGAAGAGGAAAAACTGTTTTTT. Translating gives CASSQDEGPEEEKLFF. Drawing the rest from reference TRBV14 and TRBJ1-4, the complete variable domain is EAGVTQFPSHSVIEKGQTVTLRCDPISGHDNLYWYRRVMGKEIKFLLHFVKESKQDESGMPNNRFLAERTGGTYSTLKVQPAELEDSGVYFCASSQDEGPEEEKLFFGSGTQLSVL.

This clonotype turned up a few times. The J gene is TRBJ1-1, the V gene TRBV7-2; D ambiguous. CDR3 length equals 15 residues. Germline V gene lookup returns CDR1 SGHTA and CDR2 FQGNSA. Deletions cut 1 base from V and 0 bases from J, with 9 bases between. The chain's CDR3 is CASSLERPMNTEAFF. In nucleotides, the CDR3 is TGTGCCAGCAGCTTAGAAAGGCCTATGAACACTGAAGCTTTCTTT.

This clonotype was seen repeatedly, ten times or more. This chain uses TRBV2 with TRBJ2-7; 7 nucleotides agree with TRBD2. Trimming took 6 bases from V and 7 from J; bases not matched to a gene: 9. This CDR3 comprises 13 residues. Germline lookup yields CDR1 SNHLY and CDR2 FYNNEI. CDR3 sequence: CASRPTSLGEQYF. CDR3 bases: TGTGCCAGCAGACCGACTAGCCTGGGTGAGCAGTACTTC.

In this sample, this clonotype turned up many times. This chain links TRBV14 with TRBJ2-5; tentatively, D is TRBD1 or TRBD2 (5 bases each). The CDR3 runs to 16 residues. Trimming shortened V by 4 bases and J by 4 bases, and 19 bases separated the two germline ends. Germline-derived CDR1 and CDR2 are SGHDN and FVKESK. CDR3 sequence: CASSPPRRAGTETQYF. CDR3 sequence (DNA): TGTGCCAGCAGCCCCCCCCGTCGGGCAGGGACAGAGACCCAGTACTTC.